Each of the 10 T cell receptor beta chains below was sequenced from the same sample in a study of TIL therapy for anti-PD-1-resistant metastatic lung cancer. Time point in this sample: pre-treatment sample, taken before nivolumab and TIL therapy. Sequencing used immunoSEQ v3. Profiling relied on immunoSEQ multiplex PCR, and the TCRdb table lists in-frame clones only, not all of them. The sample includes tens of thousands of clones, approximately 86% of them seen just once. The specimen was blood, collected at baseline. Receptors were obtained from a person aged 25 to 79 with non-small cell lung cancer.

V and J are TRBV9 and TRBJ2-7; TRBD1 agrees at 9 bases. Per the germline V gene, CDR1 is SGDLS and CDR2 is YYNGEE. CDR3 length: 15 residues. Germline trimming cut 3 bases from V and 3 bases from J; bases unmatched to any gene: 7. For the CDR3, the DNA is TGTGCCAGCAGCGCCGGACAGGGGCCTTTCTACGAGCAGTACTTC. Protein sequence: CASSAGQGPFYEQYF.

This clone was observed a handful of times. The V call is TRBV19, the J call TRBJ2-3, with D possibly matching TRBD1 (5 bases). The germline V gene encodes CDR1 LNHDA and CDR2 SQIVND (reference sequence). The length of the CDR3 is 16 residues. Trimming removed 5 bases from V and 1 base from J, with 16 bases in between. The CDR3 sequence: CASSPPGALGTDTQYF. CDR3 sequence (DNA): TGTGCCAGTAGTCCCCCTGGGGCTCTGGGCACAGATACGCAGTATTTT.

V and J are TRBV12-3 or TRBV12-4 and TRBJ2-5; 8 nucleotides align to TRBD1. The CDR3 extends over 13 amino acids. J gave up 5 bases and V 6 bases, and 5 bases lay outside the gene matches. DNA for the CDR3: TGTGCCAGCAGCCTGACAGGGGTGGAGACCCAGTACTTC. Its protein is CASSLTGVETQYF.

The table lists this clone with a few counts. The chain uses TRBV24-1 and TRBJ2-3, with a weak D call TRBD1 (5 bases). The V gene's germline CDR1 is KGHDR and CDR2 SFDVKD. The CDR3 is 13 amino acids. V was cut by 6 bases and J by 6 bases, with 12 bases left in between. The CDR3 nucleotides read TGTGCCACCAGTTATGGCAAGGGGGATACGCAGTATTTT. Protein sequence: CATSYGKGDTQYF.

The chain couples TRBV3-1 (or the pseudogene TRBV3-2) to TRBJ2-5; D gene uncertain. V lost 4 bases to trimming and J lost 5 bases, with 5 bases between them. There are 11 residues in the CDR3. Germline CDR1 and CDR2: LGHDT and YNNKEL (reference sequence). The CDR3 sequence is CASSLRETQYF. The DNA for the CDR3 is TGTGCCAGCAGCCTGCGGGAGACCCAGTACTTC.

The CDR3, as DNA: TGTGCCAGCAGCCCAGGGGGGGATACGCAGTATTTT. Translation: CASSPGGDTQYF. The chain is built from TRBV7-9 and TRBJ2-3; possibly TRBD1 for D (7 bases). Per germline, CDR1 SEHNR and CDR2 FQNEAQ (reference sequence). The CDR3 consists of 12 residues. Deletions cut 5 bases from V and 6 bases from J, with 9 bases between.

This clone was picked up a small number of times. V gene TRBV27 combines with J gene TRBJ2-2; D tentatively reads TRBD1 or TRBD2 (6 bases each). Germline loops: CDR1 MNHEY, CDR2 SMNVEV (reference sequence). V dropped 5 bases and J dropped 8 bases, with 15 bases sitting between them. The CDR3 sequence is 14 residues long. As DNA, the CDR3 is TGTGCCAGCAGTCACCCCGGGGGCCCAGGGGAGCTGTTTTTT. Translating gives CASSHPGGPGELFF.

V and J are TRBV20-1 and TRBJ2-1, with D hard to call. The V end lost 6 bases, the J end lost 7 bases, and 7 bases lay between the germline ends. The germline CDR1 and CDR2 sequences are DFQATT and SNEGSKA (reference sequence). The CDR3 loop spans 10 amino acids. The CDR3: CSAGRNEQFF. The CDR3 DNA reads as TGCAGTGCGGGCCGAAATGAGCAGTTCTTC.

The V and J genes are TRBV30 and TRBJ2-7; D is undetermined. V was shortened by 2 bases and J by 3 bases, with 8 bases between the two germline ends. Germline CDR1 is GTSNPN and CDR2 is SVGIG (reference sequence). The CDR3 runs 12 residues. The chain's CDR3 is CAWSNSYYEQYF. The DNA for the CDR3 is TGTGCCTGGAGTAACAGTTACTACGAGCAGTACTTC. Full variable domain (remainder filled in from reference TRBV30 and TRBJ2-7): SQTIHQWPATLVQPVGSPLSLECTVEGTSNPNLYWYRQAAGRGLQLLFYSVGIGQISSEVPQNLSASRPQDRQFILSSKKLLLSDSGFYLCAWSNSYYEQYFGPGTRLTVT.

The rearrangement uses TRBV7-2 and TRBJ2-1; D remains unclear. The V and J ends lost 2 bases and 7 bases respectively, with 12 bases between them. Germline CDR1 reads SGHTA; CDR2 reads FQGNSA. The CDR3 is 14 amino acids. The CDR3 here is CASSLIDRVNEQFF. CDR3 DNA: TGTGCCAGCAGCTTAATTGATAGGGTTAATGAGCAGTTCTTC.